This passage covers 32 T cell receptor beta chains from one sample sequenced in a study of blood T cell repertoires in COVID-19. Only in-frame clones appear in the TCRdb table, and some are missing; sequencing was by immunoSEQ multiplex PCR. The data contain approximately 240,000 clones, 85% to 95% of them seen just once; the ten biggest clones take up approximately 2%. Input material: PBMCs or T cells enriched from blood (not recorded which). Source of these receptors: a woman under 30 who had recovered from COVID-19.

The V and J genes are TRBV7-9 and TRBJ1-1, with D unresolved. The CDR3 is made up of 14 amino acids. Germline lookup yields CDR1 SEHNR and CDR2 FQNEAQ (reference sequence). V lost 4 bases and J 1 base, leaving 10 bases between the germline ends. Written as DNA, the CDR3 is TGTGCCAGCAGCTCCCCCGTCGGGAACACTGAAGCTTTCTTT. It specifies CASSSPVGNTEAFF.

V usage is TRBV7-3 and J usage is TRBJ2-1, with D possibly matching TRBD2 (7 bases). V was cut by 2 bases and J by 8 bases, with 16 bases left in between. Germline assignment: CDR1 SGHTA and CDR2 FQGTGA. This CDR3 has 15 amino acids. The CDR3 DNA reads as TGTGCCAGCAGCTTATGGGGGGGCCTGACGGATGAGCAGTTCTTC. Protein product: CASSLWGGLTDEQFF. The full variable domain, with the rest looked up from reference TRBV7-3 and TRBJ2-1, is GAGVSQTPSNKVTEKGKYVELRCDPISGHTALYWYRQSLGQGPEFLIYFQGTGAADDSGLPNDRFFAVRPEGSVSTLKIQRTERGDSAVYLCASSLWGGLTDEQFFGPGTRLTVL.

The CDR3 loop reads CASSPAGRDRVQETQYF. DNA for the CDR3: TGCGCCAGCAGCCCCGCAGGGCGGGACCGTGTACAGGAGACCCAGTACTTC. The rearrangement uses TRBV5-1 and TRBJ2-5; tentative D call: TRBD2 (6 bases). The CDR3 is 17 residues long. Germline lookup yields CDR1 SGHRS and CDR2 YFSETQ. The ends were cut back, 4 bases at V and 5 bases at J, with 24 bases in the middle.

CDR3 amino acids: CASSAKVGGYSPLHF. CDR3 DNA: TGTGCCAGCAGCGCCAAAGTGGGGGGATATTCACCCCTCCACTTT. The chain links TRBV9 to TRBJ1-6, with TRBD1 as a possible D gene (5 bases). Germline V gives CDR1 SGDLS, CDR2 YYNGEE. V lost 3 bases, J lost 8 bases, and 15 bases lay in between. The CDR3 consists of 15 residues.

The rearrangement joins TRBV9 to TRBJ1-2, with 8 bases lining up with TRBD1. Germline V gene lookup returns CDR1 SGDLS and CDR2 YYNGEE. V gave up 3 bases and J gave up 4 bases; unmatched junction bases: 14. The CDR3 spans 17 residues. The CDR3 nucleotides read TGTGCCAGCAGCGGAGAGGGGGGACAGGCGATCGTCTATGGCTACACCTTC. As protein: CASSGEGGQAIVYGYTF.

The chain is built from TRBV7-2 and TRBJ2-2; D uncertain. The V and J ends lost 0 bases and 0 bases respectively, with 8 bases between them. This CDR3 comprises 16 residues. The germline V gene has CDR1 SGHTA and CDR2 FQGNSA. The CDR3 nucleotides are TGTGCCAGCAGCTTAGCGAGCGCTGCGAACACCGGGGAGCTGTTTTTT. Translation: CASSLASAANTGELFF.

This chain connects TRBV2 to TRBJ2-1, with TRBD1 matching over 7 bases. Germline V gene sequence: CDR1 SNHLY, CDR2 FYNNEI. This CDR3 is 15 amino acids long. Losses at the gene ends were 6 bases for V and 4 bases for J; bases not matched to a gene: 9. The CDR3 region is CASSGLGTEYNEQFF. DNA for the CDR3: TGTGCCAGCAGCGGGCTAGGGACAGAATACAATGAGCAGTTCTTC. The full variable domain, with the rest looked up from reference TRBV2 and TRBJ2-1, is EPEVTQTPSHQVTQMGQEVILRCVPISNHLYFYWYRQILGQKVEFLVSFYNNEISEKSEIFDDQFSVERPDGSNFTLKIRSTKLEDSAMYFCASSGLGTEYNEQFFGPGTRLTVL.

The CDR3: CASSQGQGTDTQYF. The CDR3 DNA reads as TGTGCCAGCAGCCAAGGACAGGGCACAGATACGCAGTATTTT. The V gene is TRBV7-9, the J gene TRBJ2-3; TRBD1 agrees at 7 bases. Germline-derived CDR1 and CDR2 are SEHNR and FQNEAQ (reference sequence). The CDR3 runs to 14 residues. The V gene end was trimmed by 5 bases and the J gene end by 1 base; junction bases not matched to a gene: 3.

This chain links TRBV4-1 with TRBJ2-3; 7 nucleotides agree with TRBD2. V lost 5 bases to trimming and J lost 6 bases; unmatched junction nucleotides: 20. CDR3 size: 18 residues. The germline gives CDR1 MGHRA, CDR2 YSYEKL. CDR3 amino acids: CASSTRGGAGNTHDTQYF. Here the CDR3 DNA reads TGCGCCAGCAGCACCCGGGGAGGGGCGGGCAATACCCACGATACGCAGTATTTT.

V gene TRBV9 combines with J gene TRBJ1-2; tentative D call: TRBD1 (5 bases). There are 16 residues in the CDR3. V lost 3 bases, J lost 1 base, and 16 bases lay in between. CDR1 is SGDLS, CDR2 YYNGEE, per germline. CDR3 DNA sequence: TGTGCCAGCAGCGGTTTCGAGACAGAGATTAACTATGGCTACACCTTC. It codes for CASSGFETEINYGYTF.

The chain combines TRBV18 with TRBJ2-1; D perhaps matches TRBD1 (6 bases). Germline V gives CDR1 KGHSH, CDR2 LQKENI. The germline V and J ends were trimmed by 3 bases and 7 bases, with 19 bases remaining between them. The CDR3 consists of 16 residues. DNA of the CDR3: TGTGCCAGCTCACCTCCTCGCACAGGGCTTTCAAATGAGCAGTTCTTC. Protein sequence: CASSPPRTGLSNEQFF. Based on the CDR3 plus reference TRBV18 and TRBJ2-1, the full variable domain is NAGVMQNPRHLVRRRGQEARLRCSPMKGHSHVYWYRQLPEEGLKFMVYLQKENIIDESGMPKERFSAEFPKEGPSILRIQQVVRGDSAAYFCASSPPRTGLSNEQFFGPGTRLTVL.

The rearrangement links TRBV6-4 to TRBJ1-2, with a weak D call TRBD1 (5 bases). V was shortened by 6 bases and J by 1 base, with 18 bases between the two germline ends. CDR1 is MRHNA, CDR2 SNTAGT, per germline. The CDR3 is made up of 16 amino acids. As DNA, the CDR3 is TGTGCCAGCAGGGGGGTCCCCTCGGGGGTTAACTATGGCTACACCTTC. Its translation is CASRGVPSGVNYGYTF.

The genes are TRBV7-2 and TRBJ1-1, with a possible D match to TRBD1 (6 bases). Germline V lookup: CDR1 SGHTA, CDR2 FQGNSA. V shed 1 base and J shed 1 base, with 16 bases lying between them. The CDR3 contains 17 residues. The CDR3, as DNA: TGTGCCAGCAGCTTAGTAGTATGGGGGCAGGGGAACACTGAAGCTTTCTTT. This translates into CASSLVVWGQGNTEAFF.

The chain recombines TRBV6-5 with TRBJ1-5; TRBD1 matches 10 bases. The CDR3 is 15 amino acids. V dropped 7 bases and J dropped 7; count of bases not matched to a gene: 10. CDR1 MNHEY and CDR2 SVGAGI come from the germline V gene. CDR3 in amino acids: CASNTGTGVGQPQHF. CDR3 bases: TGTGCCAGCAATACCGGGACAGGGGTTGGACAGCCCCAGCATTTT.

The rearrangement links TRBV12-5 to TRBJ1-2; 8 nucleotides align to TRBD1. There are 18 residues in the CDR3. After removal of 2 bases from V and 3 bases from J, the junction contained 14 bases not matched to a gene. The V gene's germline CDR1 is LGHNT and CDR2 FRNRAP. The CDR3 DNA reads TGTGCTAGTGGTTTGCAGCCCGGGACAGGTATCTTCGACTATGGCTACACCTTC. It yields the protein CASGLQPGTGIFDYGYTF.

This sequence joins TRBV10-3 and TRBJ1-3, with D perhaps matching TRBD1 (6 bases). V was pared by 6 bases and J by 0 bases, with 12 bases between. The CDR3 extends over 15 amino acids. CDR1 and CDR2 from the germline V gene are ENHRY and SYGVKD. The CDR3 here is CAIRAQGSSGNTIYF. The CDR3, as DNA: TGTGCCATCAGGGCACAGGGAAGCTCTGGAAACACCATATATTTT.

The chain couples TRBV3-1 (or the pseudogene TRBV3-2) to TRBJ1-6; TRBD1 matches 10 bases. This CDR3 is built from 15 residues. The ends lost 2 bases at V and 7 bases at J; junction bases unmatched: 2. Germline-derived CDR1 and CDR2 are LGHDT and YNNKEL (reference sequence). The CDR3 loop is CASSQRDRGNSPLHF. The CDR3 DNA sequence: TGTGCCAGCAGCCAACGGGACAGGGGCAATTCACCCCTCCACTTT.

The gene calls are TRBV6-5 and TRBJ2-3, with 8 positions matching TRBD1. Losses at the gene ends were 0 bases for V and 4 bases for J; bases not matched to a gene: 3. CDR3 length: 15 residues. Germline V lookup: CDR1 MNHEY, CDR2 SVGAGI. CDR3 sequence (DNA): TGTGCCAGCAGTTACTCGGCCAGGGGGCCAGATACGCAGTATTTT. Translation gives CASSYSARGPDTQYF.

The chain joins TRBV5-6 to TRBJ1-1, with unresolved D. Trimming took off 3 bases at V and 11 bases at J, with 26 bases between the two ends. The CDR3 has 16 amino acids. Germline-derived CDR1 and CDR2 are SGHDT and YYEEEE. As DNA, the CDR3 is TGTGCCAGCAGCTCGCTCCCCCAGGACCTCTTCCGGGAGGCTTTCTTT. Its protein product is CASSSLPQDLFREAFF.

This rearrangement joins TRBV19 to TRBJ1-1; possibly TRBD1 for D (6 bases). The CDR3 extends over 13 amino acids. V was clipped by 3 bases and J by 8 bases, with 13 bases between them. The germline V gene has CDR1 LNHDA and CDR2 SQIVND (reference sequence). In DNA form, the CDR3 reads TGTGCCAGTAGTATCAACAGGGAAAAGGAAGCTTTCTTT. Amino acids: CASSINREKEAFF.

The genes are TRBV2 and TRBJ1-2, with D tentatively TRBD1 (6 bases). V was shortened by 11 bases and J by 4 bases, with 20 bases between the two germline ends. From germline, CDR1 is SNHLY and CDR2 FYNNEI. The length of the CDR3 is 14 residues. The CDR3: CALLQGRGVYGYTF. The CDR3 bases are TGTGCCCTTTTACAGGGCAGGGGCGTCTATGGCTACACCTTC.

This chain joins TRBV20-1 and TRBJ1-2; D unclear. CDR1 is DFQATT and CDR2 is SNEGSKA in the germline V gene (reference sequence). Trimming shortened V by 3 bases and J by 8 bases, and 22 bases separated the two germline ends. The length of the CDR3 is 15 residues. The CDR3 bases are TGCAGTGCTAGTAGGCGAGAGACTTTAATGAGAGGCTACACCTTC. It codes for CSASRRETLMRGYTF.

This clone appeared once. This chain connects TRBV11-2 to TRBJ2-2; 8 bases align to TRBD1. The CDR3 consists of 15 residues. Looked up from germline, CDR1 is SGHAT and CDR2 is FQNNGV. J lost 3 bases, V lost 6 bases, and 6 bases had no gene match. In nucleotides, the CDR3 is TGTGCCAGCAGAGTAGGACAGGGATACACCGGGGAGCTGTTTTTT. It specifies CASRVGQGYTGELFF.

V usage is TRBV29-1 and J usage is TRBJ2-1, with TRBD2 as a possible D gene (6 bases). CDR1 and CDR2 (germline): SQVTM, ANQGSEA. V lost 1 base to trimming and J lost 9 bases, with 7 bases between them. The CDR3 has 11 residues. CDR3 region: CSVEVGGEQFF. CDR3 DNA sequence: TGCAGCGTTGAAGTGGGGGGTGAGCAGTTCTTC.

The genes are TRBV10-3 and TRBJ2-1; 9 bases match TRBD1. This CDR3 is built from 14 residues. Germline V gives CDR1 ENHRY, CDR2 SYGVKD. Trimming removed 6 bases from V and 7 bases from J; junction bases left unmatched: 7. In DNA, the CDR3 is TGTGCCATCAGCCTACAGGGGGCGAGGAATGAGCAGTTCTTC. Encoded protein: CAISLQGARNEQFF.

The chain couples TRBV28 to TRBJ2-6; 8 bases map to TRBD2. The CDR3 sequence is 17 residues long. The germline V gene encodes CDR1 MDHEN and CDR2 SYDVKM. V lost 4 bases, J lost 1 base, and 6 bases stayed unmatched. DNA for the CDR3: TGTGCCAGCAGTTCTCCACGGGGGGGGTCTGGGGCCAACGTCCTGACTTTC. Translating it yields CASSSPRGGSGANVLTF.

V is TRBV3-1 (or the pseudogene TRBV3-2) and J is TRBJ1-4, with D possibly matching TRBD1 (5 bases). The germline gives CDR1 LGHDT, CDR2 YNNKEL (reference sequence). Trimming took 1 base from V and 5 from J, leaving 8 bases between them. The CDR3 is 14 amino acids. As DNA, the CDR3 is TGTGCCAGCAGCCAAGGACAGAGGAATGAAAAACTGTTTTTT. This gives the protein CASSQGQRNEKLFF.

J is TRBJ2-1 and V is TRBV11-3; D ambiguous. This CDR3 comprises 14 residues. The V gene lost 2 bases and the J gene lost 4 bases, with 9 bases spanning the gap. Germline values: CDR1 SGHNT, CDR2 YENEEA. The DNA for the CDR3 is TGTGCCAGCAGCTTAATCTCGCAGTACAATGAGCAGTTCTTC. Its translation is CASSLISQYNEQFF. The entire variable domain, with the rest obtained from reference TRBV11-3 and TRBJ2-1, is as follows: EAGVVQSPRYKIIEKKQPVAFWCNPISGHNTLYWYLQNLGQGPELLIRYENEEAVDDSQLPKDRFSAERLKGVDSTLKIQPAELGDSAVYLCASSLISQYNEQFFGPGTRLTVL.

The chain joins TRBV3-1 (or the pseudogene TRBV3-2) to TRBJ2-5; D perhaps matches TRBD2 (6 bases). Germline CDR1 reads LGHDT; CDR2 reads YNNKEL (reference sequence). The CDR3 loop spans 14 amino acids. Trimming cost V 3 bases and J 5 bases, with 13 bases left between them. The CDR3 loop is CASSHSQGGETQYF. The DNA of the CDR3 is TGTGCCAGCAGCCATTCCCAGGGAGGCGAGACCCAGTACTTC.

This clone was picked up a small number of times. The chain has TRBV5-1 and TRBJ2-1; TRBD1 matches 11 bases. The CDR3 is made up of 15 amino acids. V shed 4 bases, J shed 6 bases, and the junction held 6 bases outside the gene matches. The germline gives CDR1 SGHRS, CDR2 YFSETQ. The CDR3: CASSLNGQGANEQFF. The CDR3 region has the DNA TGCGCCAGCAGCCTTAATGGACAGGGGGCCAATGAGCAGTTCTTC.

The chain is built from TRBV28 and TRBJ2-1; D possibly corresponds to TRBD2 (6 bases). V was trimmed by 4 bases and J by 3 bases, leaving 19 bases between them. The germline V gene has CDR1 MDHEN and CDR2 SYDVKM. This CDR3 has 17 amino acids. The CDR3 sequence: CASSSPRTRGVYNEQFF. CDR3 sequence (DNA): TGTGCCAGCAGTTCCCCGCGGACTCGCGGGGTCTACAATGAGCAGTTCTTC.

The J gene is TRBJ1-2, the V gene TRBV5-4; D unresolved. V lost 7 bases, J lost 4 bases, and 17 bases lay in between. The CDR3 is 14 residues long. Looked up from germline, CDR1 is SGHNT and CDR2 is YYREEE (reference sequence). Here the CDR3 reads CASSQEGLFYGYTF. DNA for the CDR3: TGTGCCAGCTCCCAAGAGGGATTATTCTATGGCTACACCTTC.